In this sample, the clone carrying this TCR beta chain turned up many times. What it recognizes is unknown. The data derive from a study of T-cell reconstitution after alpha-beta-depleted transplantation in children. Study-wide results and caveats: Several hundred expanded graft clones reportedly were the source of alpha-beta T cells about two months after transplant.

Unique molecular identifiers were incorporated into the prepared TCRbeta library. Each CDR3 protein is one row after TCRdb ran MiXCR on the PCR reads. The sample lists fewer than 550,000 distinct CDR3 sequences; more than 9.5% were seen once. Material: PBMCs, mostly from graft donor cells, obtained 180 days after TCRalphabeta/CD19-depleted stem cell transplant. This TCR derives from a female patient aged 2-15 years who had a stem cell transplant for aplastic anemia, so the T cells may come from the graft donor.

This chain's CDR3 is CSAREDRATGNEQFF. The DNA of the CDR3 is TGCAGTGCTAGAGAGGACAGGGCGACTGGCAATGAGCAGTTCTTC. This chain joins TRBV20-1 and TRBJ2-1, with 8 bases aligning to TRBD1. The CDR3 is 15 residues long. V lost 0 bases and J lost 6; bases outside the gene matches: 7. Germline CDR1 and CDR2: DFQATT and SNEGSKA (reference sequence).